This T cell receptor (beta chain) was documented in a study of long-term antiretroviral therapy in people with HIV. A remark on this clone: One junction end disagrees with the germline gene, perhaps due to a read error.

This CDR3 comprises 13 residues. CDR1 and CDR2 (germline): SNHLY, FYNNEI. Survey level was the resolution at which the v3.0 immunoSEQ assay ran. The method was immunoSEQ multiplex PCR; TCRdb's version includes in-frame clones alone and lacks a portion of them. This sample yields approximately 21,000 clones, of which around four fifths are seen a single time; approximately 4.5% belongs to the top ten. This receptor was obtained from a man aged 25 to 45 with HIV. The material sequenced was unsorted PBMCs, taken roughly 5.7 years after starting antiretroviral therapy. This chain connects TRBV2 to TRBJ2-5, with 9 positions matching TRBD2. The CDR3: CASSEERREGPNF. The CDR3 DNA reads TGTGCCAGCAGTGAAGAGCGGCGGGAGGGCCCGAACTTC.